The source of this TCR beta chain is a study of T cell repertoires in cytomegalovirus infection. Study in general: From public TCR beta signatures came an indication of both CMV infection and matching HLA type.

Study results and limitations: Predominance within the ex vivo response was attributable to HLA-C-restricted CMV-specific TCR beta clonotypes. Pooled public TCR beta family frequency picked out CMV carriers with the relevant HLA.

On this clonotype: Its antigen remains unidentified.

TCRdb re-called the reads with MiXCR, one entry per CDR3 protein. The repertoire includes approximately 150,000 distinct CDR3 sequences, 17% of them detected once, and roughly 20% sits in the top ten. The receptor's source is a human donor in good health (CMV status not recorded). Some clones in this sample may be carry-over from other donors' samples. Sequenced sample: CD8+ T cells from PBMCs.

This CDR3 reads CASSHTFGLAGHYNEQFF. CDR3 nucleotides: TGTGCCAGCAGCCACACCTTCGGACTAGCGGGCCACTACAATGAGCAGTTCTTC. The chain couples TRBV11-2 to TRBJ2-1; TRBD2 matches at 11 bases. This CDR3 is built from 18 residues. V lost 5 bases, J lost 3 bases, and 12 bases stayed unmatched. In germline, CDR1 is SGHAT, CDR2 FQNNGV.